One and the same sample provided the 3 T cell receptor beta chains below, sequenced in a study of OX40 agonist ivuxolimab in advanced cancers. Sequencing used immunoSEQ multiplex PCR; TCRdb keeps in-frame clones, though not all of them. The sample contains about 29,000 clones, around 90% of which appear only once. The sequenced sample was CD4+ or CD8+ T cells sorted from blood, obtained in a trial of the OX40 agonist ivuxolimab. Receptors originate from an adult with an advanced solid tumor such as melanoma, head and neck, liver or kidney cancer.

The chain links TRBV4-1 to TRBJ1-2; a weak D match, TRBD1 (6 bases). Per germline, CDR1 MGHRA and CDR2 YSYEKL. Deletions cut 2 bases from V and 8 bases from J, with 12 bases between. The CDR3 contains 13 residues. In DNA form, the CDR3 reads TGCGCCAGCAGCCAATCGACAGGCGGCGGCTACACCTTC. It translates to CASSQSTGGGYTF.

This rearrangement joins TRBV7-3 to TRBJ2-2; no definite D call. The CDR3 runs to 12 residues. Trimming cost V 5 bases and J 2 bases, with 3 bases left between them. The germline CDR1 and CDR2 sequences are SGHTA and FQGTGA. The CDR3 DNA follows: TGTGCCAGCAGCGATAACACCGGGGAGCTGTTTTTT. It yields the protein CASSDNTGELFF.

V gene TRBV7-9 combines with J gene TRBJ2-5; tentative D call: TRBD2 (5 bases). The CDR3 loop spans 14 amino acids. Deletions cut 0 bases from V and 5 bases from J, with 10 bases between. Germline loops: CDR1 SEHNR, CDR2 FQNEAQ (reference sequence). The CDR3 is CASSLALGSETQYF. As DNA, the CDR3 is TGTGCCAGCAGCTTAGCACTAGGGTCGGAGACCCAGTACTTC.